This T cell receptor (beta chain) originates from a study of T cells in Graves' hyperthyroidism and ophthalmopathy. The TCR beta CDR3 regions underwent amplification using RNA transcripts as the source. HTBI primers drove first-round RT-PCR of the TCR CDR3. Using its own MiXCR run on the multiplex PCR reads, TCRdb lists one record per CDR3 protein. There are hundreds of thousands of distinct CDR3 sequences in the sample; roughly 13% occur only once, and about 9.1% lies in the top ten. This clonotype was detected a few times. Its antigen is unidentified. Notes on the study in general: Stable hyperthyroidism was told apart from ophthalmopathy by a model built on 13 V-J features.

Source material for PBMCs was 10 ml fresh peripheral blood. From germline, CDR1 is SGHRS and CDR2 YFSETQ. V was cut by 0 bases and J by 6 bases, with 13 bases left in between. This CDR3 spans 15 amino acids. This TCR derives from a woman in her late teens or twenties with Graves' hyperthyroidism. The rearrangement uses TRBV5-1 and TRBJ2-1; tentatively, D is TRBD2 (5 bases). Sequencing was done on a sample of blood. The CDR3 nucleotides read TGCGCCAGCAGCTTGGGCGGAGGATTGCCCAATGAGCAGTTCTTC. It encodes CASSLGGGLPNEQFF.